The table lists the clone carrying this T cell receptor beta chain with a few counts. The antigen is unknown. Germline V gene data show CDR1 as SEHNR and CDR2 as FQNEAQ (reference sequence). V was cut by 5 bases and J by 5 bases, with 12 bases left in between. The CDR3 runs to 13 residues. The sample is drawn from a study of cytotoxic CD8 clonotypes in ibrutinib-treated CLL. Study-wide points: Increased clonality at ibrutinib response gave way to a return toward baseline at progression.

Method: immunoSEQ multiplex PCR; TCRdb's copy keeps in-frame clones and lacks some. Found here are some 150,000 clones, 80% of them singletons; the top ten hold approximately 7.6%. The sequences come from PBMCs, collected after 36 months of ibrutinib treatment. The chain employs TRBV7-9 and TRBJ2-5, with D hard to call. This TCR was sampled from a human donor with chronic lymphocytic leukemia. This chain's CDR3 is CASSQTMGETQYF. For the CDR3, the DNA is TGTGCCAGCAGCCAGACAATGGGGGAGACCCAGTACTTC. Full variable domain (rest looked up from reference TRBV7-9 and TRBJ2-5): DTGVSQNPRHKITKRGQNVTFRCDPISEHNRLYWYRQTLGQGPEFLTYFQNEAQLEKSRLLSDRFSAERPKGSFSTLEIQRTEQGDSAMYLCASSQTMGETQYFGPGTRLLVL.